The clone carrying this T cell receptor (beta chain) was found many times. V was shortened by 6 bases and J by 0 bases, with 18 bases between the two germline ends. The CDR3 runs to 16 residues. Germline CDR1 reads MNHNS; CDR2 reads SASEGT. This record belongs to a study of T cells in Graves' hyperthyroidism and ophthalmopathy. The study included ophthalmopathy patients with Clinical Activity Score at least 3, NOSPECS grade at least 4 and duration under 3 months. Source material for PBMCs was over 8 ml fresh peripheral blood. RNA transcripts were the template for amplifying TCR beta CDR3 regions. First-round RT-PCR of the TCR CDR3 relied on the HTBI primer set. MiXCR, applied by TCRdb to the multiplex PCR reads, yields one record per CDR3 protein. The sample carries about 300,000 distinct CDR3 sequences, around 20% recorded once.

The sequence was collected from a man aged 45-65 years with Graves' ophthalmopathy. The rearrangement uses TRBV6-1 and TRBJ2-7, with D tentatively TRBD1 (5 bases). Input material: blood. The CDR3 protein is CASRSEVQGFSYEQYF. The DNA for the CDR3 is TGTGCCAGCAGGTCTGAAGTTCAGGGCTTCTCCTACGAGCAGTACTTC.